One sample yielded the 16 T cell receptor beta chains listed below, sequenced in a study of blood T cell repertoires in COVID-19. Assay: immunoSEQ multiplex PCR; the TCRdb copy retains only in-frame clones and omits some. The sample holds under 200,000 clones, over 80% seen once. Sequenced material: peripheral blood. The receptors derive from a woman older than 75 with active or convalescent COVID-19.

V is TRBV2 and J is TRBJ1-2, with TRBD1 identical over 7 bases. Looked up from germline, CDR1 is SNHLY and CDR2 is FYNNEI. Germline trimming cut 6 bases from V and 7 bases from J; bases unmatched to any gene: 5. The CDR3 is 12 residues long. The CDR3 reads CASRTGISGYTF. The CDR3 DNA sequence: TGTGCCAGCAGGACAGGGATCAGTGGCTACACCTTC.

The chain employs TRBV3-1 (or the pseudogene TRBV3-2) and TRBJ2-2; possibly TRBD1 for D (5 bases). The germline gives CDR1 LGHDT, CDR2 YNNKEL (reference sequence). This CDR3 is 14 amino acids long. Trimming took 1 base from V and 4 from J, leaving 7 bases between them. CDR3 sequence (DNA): TGTGCCAGCAGCCAAGGTGGGGCCACCGGGGAGCTGTTTTTT. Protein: CASSQGGATGELFF.

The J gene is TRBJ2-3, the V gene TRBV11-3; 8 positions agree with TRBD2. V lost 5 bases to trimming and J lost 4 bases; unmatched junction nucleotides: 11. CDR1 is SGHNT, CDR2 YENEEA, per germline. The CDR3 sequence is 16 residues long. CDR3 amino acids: CASSPAGGGFPDTQYF. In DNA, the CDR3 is TGTGCCAGCAGCCCCGCGGGCGGGGGGTTCCCAGATACGCAGTATTTT. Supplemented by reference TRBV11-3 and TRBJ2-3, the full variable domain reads EAGVVQSPRYKIIEKKQPVAFWCNPISGHNTLYWYLQNLGQGPELLIRYENEEAVDDSQLPKDRFSAERLKGVDSTLKIQPAELGDSAVYLCASSPAGGGFPDTQYFGPGTRLTVL.

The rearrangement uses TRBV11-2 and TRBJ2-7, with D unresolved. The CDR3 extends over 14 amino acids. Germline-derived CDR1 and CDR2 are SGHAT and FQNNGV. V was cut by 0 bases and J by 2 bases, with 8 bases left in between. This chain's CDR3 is CASSLDQVTYEQYF. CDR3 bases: TGTGCCAGCAGCTTAGATCAGGTCACCTACGAGCAGTACTTC.

The CDR3 region is CASSEDSGSIYF. DNA of the CDR3: TGTGCCAGCAGTGAGGACTCTGGGAGCATATATTTT. The V call is TRBV5-4, the J call TRBJ1-3; unclear D gene. Germline V CDR1 and CDR2: SGHNT, YYREEE (reference sequence). V dropped 5 bases and J dropped 12 bases, with 15 bases sitting between them. This CDR3 is 12 amino acids long.

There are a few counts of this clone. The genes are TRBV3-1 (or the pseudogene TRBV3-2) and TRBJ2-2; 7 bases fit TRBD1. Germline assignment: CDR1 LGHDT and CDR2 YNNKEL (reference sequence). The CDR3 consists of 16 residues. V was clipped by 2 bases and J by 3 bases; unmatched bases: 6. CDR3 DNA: TGTGCCAGCAGCCAAAGGATCCAGGGGGACACCGGGGAGCTGTTTTTT. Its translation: CASSQRIQGDTGELFF.

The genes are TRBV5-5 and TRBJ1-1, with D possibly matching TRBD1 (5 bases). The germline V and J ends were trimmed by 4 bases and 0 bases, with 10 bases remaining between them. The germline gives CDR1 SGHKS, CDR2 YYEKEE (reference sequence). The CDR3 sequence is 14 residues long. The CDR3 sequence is CASSRLQVNTEAFF. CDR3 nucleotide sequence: TGTGCCAGCAGCCGTCTACAGGTGAACACTGAAGCTTTCTTT.

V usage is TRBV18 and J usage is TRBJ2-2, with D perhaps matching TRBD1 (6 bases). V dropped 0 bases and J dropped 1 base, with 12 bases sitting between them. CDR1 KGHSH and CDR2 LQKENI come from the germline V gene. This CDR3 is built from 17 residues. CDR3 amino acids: CASSPPQGTGNTGELFF. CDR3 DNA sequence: TGTGCCAGCTCACCACCGCAGGGGACCGGGAACACCGGGGAGCTGTTTTTT.

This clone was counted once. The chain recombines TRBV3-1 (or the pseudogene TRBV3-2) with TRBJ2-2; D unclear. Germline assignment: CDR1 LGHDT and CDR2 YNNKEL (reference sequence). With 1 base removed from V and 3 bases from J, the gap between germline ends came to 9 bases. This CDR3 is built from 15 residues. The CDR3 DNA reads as TGTGCCAGCAGCCAAGTCAGCAGGTACACCGGGGAGCTGTTTTTT. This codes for CASSQVSRYTGELFF.

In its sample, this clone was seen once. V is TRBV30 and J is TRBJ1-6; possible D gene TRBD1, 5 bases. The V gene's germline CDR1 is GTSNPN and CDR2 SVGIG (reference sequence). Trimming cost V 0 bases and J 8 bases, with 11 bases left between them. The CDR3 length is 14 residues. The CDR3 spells CAWSVLGGDSPLHF. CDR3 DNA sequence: TGTGCCTGGAGTGTACTGGGGGGGGATTCACCCCTCCACTTT.

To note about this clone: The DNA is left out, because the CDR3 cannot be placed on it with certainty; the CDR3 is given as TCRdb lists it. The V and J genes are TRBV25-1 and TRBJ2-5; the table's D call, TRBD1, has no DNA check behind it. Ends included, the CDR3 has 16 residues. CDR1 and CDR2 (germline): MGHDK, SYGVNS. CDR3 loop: CASSEFGPGGMETQYF.

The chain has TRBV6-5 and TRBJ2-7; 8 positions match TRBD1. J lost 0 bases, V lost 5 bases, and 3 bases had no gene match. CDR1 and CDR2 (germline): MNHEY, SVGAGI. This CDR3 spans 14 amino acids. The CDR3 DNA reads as TGTGCCAGCAGTAGGACAGGGAGCTCCTACGAGCAGTACTTC. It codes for CASSRTGSSYEQYF.

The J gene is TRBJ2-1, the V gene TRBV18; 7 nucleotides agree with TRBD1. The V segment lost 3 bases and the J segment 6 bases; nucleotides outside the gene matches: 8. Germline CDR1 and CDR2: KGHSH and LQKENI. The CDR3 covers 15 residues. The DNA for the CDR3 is TGTGCCAGCTCACCGAACGAGGGGGCCTCCAATGAGCAGTTCTTC. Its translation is CASSPNEGASNEQFF.

The CDR3 spells CASSEVSPSSYNEQFF. The CDR3 DNA follows: TGTGCCAGCAGTGAAGTATCACCGAGCTCCTACAATGAGCAGTTCTTC. The chain couples TRBV2 to TRBJ2-1; no clear D. Trimming stripped 1 base from V and 0 bases from J, with 10 bases between. Germline V gene lookup returns CDR1 SNHLY and CDR2 FYNNEI. The CDR3 is 16 residues long. Using reference TRBV2 and TRBJ2-1 for the parts outside the CDR3, the full variable domain is EPEVTQTPSHQVTQMGQEVILRCVPISNHLYFYWYRQILGQKVEFLVSFYNNEISEKSEIFDDQFSVERPDGSNFTLKIRSTKLEDSAMYFCASSEVSPSSYNEQFFGPGTRLTVL.

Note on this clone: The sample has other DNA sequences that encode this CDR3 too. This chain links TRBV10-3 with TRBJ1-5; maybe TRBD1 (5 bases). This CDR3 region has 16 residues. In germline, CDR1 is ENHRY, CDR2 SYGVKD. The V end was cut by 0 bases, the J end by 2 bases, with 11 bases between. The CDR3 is CAISESGGSGNQPQHF. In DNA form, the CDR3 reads TGTGCCATCAGTGAGTCGGGGGGGTCGGGCAATCAGCCCCAGCATTTT.

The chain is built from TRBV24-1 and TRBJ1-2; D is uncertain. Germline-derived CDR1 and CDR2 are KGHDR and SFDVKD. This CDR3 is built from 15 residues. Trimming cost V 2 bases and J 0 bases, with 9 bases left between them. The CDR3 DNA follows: TGTGCCACCAGTGATTCTCTCGACACTAACTATGGCTACACCTTC. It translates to CATSDSLDTNYGYTF.